The 32 T cell receptor beta chains listed next were all sequenced from one sample in a study of immune characterization of retroperitoneal liposarcoma. TCRdb passed the PCR reads through MiXCR, listing each CDR3 protein once. Among under 2,500 distinct CDR3 sequences listed, less than 40% were seen once. Sequenced input: tumor tissue. The receptors were gathered from a male donor with retroperitoneal liposarcoma.

The chain couples TRBV7-7 to TRBJ2-2; 8 bases map to TRBD2. In germline, CDR1 is SSHAT, CDR2 FNYEAQ (reference sequence). The CDR3 length is 16 residues. The CDR3 region is CASKPGLAGPSGELFF. CDR3 in DNA: TGTGCTAGTAAACCGGGTCTAGCGGGTCCCTCCGGGGAGCTGTTTTTT.

The rearrangement uses TRBV6-6 and TRBJ2-1; no clear D gene. The ends were cut back, 1 base at V and 10 bases at J, with 14 bases in the middle. The V gene's germline CDR1 is MNHNY and CDR2 SVGAGI (reference sequence). This CDR3 has 14 amino acids. Written as DNA, the CDR3 is TGTGCCAGCAGTTACTTAGGCGGAACCTACGAGCAGTTCTTC. Protein sequence: CASSYLGGTYEQFF.

V gene TRBV6-6 combines with J gene TRBJ2-5; 8 nucleotides line up with TRBD2. Germline V gene data show CDR1 as MNHNY and CDR2 as SVGAGI (reference sequence). The CDR3 loop spans 15 amino acids. V shed 5 bases, J shed 3 bases, and the junction held 8 bases outside the gene matches. The CDR3 sequence: CASSPSGGNKETQYF. CDR3 DNA sequence: TGTGCCAGCAGTCCGTCGGGGGGGAACAAAGAGACCCAGTACTTC.

This clonotype was picked up a small number of times. This chain uses TRBV4-1 with TRBJ2-5; D uncertain. The J call is uncertain, as TRBJ2-7 better fits the DNA end. The CDR3 contains 14 residues. The germline gives CDR1 MGHRA, CDR2 YSYEKL. CDR3 sequence: CASSQGVFFYEQYF. Here the CDR3 DNA reads TGCGCCAGCAGCCAAGGCGTTTTTTTCTACGAGCAGTACTTC.

This clonotype is medium-sized by share. The chain recombines TRBV6-6 with TRBJ1-1, with 7 positions matching TRBD1. In germline, CDR1 is MNHNY, CDR2 SVGAGI (reference sequence). The CDR3 runs 13 residues. The V segment lost 0 bases and the J segment 10 bases; nucleotides outside the gene matches: 5. The CDR3 bases are TGTGCCAGCAGTTACTCAATCCAGGGGGGAGCTTTCTTT. Amino acid sequence: CASSYSIQGGAFF.

This clonotype is large by share. The chain joins TRBV25-1 to TRBJ2-5; D call uncertain. The J call may be mistaken, given a closer DNA end match to TRBJ2-7. The CDR3 consists of 14 residues. Germline lookup yields CDR1 MGHDK and CDR2 SYGVNS. As DNA, the CDR3 is TGTGCCAGCAGTGCCTCTTTACCCTACTACGAGCAGTACTTC. Amino acid sequence: CASSASLPYYEQYF.

CDR3 DNA sequence: TGTGCCAGCACTCCGACTAGCGACCCCTACGAGCAGTACTTC. Protein: CASTPTSDPYEQYF. The J gene is TRBJ2-7, the V gene TRBV6-5; 8 bases map to TRBD2. This CDR3 is built from 14 residues. Per germline, CDR1 MNHEY and CDR2 SVGAGI. With 7 bases clipped from V and 2 bases from J, the junction kept 7 bases outside the gene matches.

This clonotype is judged large (0.1 to 1%). V and J are TRBV28 and TRBJ2-1; weak D call: TRBD1 (6 bases). Near its end, the DNA agrees better with TRBJ2-7, so the J call may be wrong. Germline V gene data show CDR1 as MDHEN and CDR2 as SYDVKM. This CDR3 contains 11 residues. The CDR3 nucleotides read TGTGCCAGCACAGGGGCCTACGAGCAGTACTTC. This translates into CASTGAYEQYF.

V gene TRBV6-1 combines with J gene TRBJ2-1, with 12 bases identical to TRBD2. The tail of the sequence fits TRBJ2-7 better, so the J call may be wrong. This CDR3 comprises 16 residues. Germline V gene data show CDR1 as MNHNS and CDR2 as SASEGT. CDR3 in amino acids: CASSGGLAGLYNEQYF. For the CDR3, the DNA is TGTGCCAGCAGTGGGGGACTAGCGGGTTTGTACAATGAGCAGTACTTC.

This rearrangement joins TRBV11-2 to TRBJ2-1; the D is unclear. The J call may be mistaken, given a closer DNA end match to TRBJ2-7. The germline V gene encodes CDR1 SGHAT and CDR2 FQNNGV. CDR3 length equals 13 residues. CDR3 bases: TGTGCCAGCAGCTTTTCGATGGGTGGCGAGCAGTACTTC. Translating it yields CASSFSMGGEQYF.

V gene TRBV6-1 combines with J gene TRBJ2-5; 7 bases match TRBD2. V gave up 0 bases and J gave up 5 bases; unmatched junction bases: 9. The CDR3 contains 16 residues. Germline V gene lookup returns CDR1 MNHNS and CDR2 SASEGT. CDR3 bases: TGTGCCAGCAGTGAAGCGGGGGGAGGGATACGGGAGACCCAGTACTTC. Translation: CASSEAGGGIRETQYF.

This clonotype occurred a few times. The chain employs TRBV6-5 and TRBJ1-4, with 11 nucleotides matching TRBD1. This CDR3 has 15 residues. Losses at the gene ends were 5 bases for V and 6 bases for J; bases not matched to a gene: 5. Per germline, CDR1 MNHEY and CDR2 SVGAGI. CDR3: CASSRTGGVHEKLFF. The DNA for the CDR3 is TGTGCCAGCAGTCGGACAGGGGGCGTTCATGAAAAACTGTTTTTT.

This clonotype showed up just a few times. CDR3 nucleotides: TGTGCCAGCAGAGACAGTTCCCGTGAGCAGTTCTTC. It yields the protein CASRDSSREQFF. The chain uses TRBV6-1 and TRBJ2-1; maybe TRBD1 (5 bases). Between the trimmed V and J ends, which lost 6 bases and 9 bases, there was a span of 12 bases. Germline lookup yields CDR1 MNHNS and CDR2 SASEGT. This CDR3 has 12 residues.

This clonotype is medium-sized (0.01 to 0.1%). The V call is TRBV27, the J call TRBJ2-5, with D possibly called TRBD1 or TRBD2 (5 bases each). The DNA matches TRBJ2-7 better at its end, which makes the J call doubtful. Germline V CDR1 and CDR2: MNHEY, SMNVEV (reference sequence). The CDR3 is 15 amino acids. Written as DNA, the CDR3 is TGTGCCAGCAGTTATTCCCCGGGACCGTTATACGAGCAGTACTTC. Its protein product is CASSYSPGPLYEQYF.

This chain links TRBV12-3 or TRBV12-4 with TRBJ2-1, with 7 bases lining up with TRBD1. The CDR3 consists of 18 residues. The V segment lost 2 bases and the J segment 1 base; nucleotides outside the gene matches: 11. The CDR3 DNA sequence: TGTGCCAGCAGTTTACCGAATTGGGACAGCCCATCCTACAATGAGCAGTTCTTC. Translation gives CASSLPNWDSPSYNEQFF.

By sample fraction, this clonotype is medium-sized. In DNA, the CDR3 is TGTGCCAGCAGCTCTAGCGGGAGCAGAGAGACCCAGTACTTC. Protein sequence: CASSSSGSRETQYF. The chain is built from TRBV7-2 and TRBJ2-5; 10 positions match TRBD2. CDR3 length equals 14 residues. V dropped 4 bases and J dropped 4; count of bases not matched to a gene: 3. CDR1 is SGHTA, CDR2 FQGNSA, per germline.

The rearrangement links TRBV6-6 to TRBJ2-5; 7 bases line up with TRBD2. Per germline, CDR1 MNHNY and CDR2 SVGAGI (reference sequence). V dropped 0 bases and J dropped 3; count of bases not matched to a gene: 10. This CDR3 contains 17 residues. CDR3 loop: CASSYSPTSIFKETQYF. The DNA of the CDR3 is TGTGCCAGCAGTTACTCCCCGACTAGCATTTTTAAAGAGACCCAGTACTTC.

Comments on this clonotype: An end of the junction differs from the germline gene, which may be a read error. The chain employs TRBV4-1 and TRBJ2-1; D remains unclear. CDR3 size: 14 residues. Germline lookup yields CDR1 MGHRA and CDR2 YSYEKL. In nucleotides, the CDR3 is TGTGCCAGCAGCCAAGATTTCACCTACAATGAGCAGTTCTTC. Amino acid sequence: CASSQDFTYNEQFF.

This clonotype was seen a handful of times. The chain uses TRBV6-5 and TRBJ2-1, with D unresolved. Trimming stripped 7 bases from V and 5 bases from J, with 6 bases between. Germline V CDR1 and CDR2: MNHEY, SVGAGI. The CDR3 is made up of 11 amino acids. This CDR3 is CASTRDNEQFF. CDR3 sequence (DNA): TGTGCCAGCACGCGTGACAATGAGCAGTTCTTC.

The chain couples TRBV29-1 to TRBJ2-1; D is unresolved. V lost 2 bases and J 2 bases, leaving 10 bases between the germline ends. Looked up from germline, CDR1 is SQVTM and CDR2 is ANQGSEA. This CDR3 region has 14 residues. DNA for the CDR3: TGCAGCGTTGAAATTGGTTTCCCCTACAATGAGCAGTTCTTC. It is translated as CSVEIGFPYNEQFF.

This clonotype is deemed large (0.1 to 1%). The rearrangement links TRBV6-1 to TRBJ2-3; 8 positions agree with TRBD2. The CDR3 consists of 16 residues. CDR1 MNHNS and CDR2 SASEGT come from the germline V gene. The ends lost 8 bases at V and 7 bases at J; junction bases unmatched: 17. CDR3 protein: CASRLGTRIHSNTQYF. CDR3 in DNA: TGTGCCAGCCGCCTCGGGACTAGGATCCACAGTAATACGCAGTATTTT.

V usage is TRBV6-8 and J usage is TRBJ1-4; 7 nucleotides line up with TRBD1. The V gene's germline CDR1 is MNHGY and CDR2 SAAAGT. The CDR3 extends over 14 amino acids. V shed 8 bases, J shed 5 bases, and the junction held 8 bases outside the gene matches. The CDR3 DNA sequence: TGTGCCAGCGATGAGACAGGGCGGAATGAAAAACTGTTTTTT. Its protein is CASDETGRNEKLFF.

This clonotype is large in the sample. The rearrangement joins TRBV10-2 to TRBJ2-3; the D gene is possibly TRBD1 (5 bases). The CDR3 length is 13 residues. Germline CDR1 WSHSY, CDR2 SAAADI. V was pared by 7 bases and J by 3 bases, with 11 bases between. The CDR3 DNA reads as TGCGCCAGCATCGGAAGACAGACAGATACGCAGTATTTT. It encodes CASIGRQTDTQYF.

By share, this clonotype ranks as medium-sized. The chain joins TRBV6-4 to TRBJ2-1, with D perhaps matching TRBD2 (5 bases). The CDR3 covers 13 residues. Germline CDR1 and CDR2: MRHNA and SNTAGT. Trimming pared 2 bases from V and 7 bases from J, leaving 9 bases between. Written as DNA, the CDR3 is TGTGCCAGCAGTGACGAGGGTCGGAATGAGCAGTTCTTC. It encodes CASSDEGRNEQFF.

The sample holds a few counts of this clonotype. This chain links TRBV4-1 with TRBJ2-3; TRBD2 agrees at 13 bases. After removal of 2 bases from V and 8 bases from J, the junction contained 10 bases not matched to a gene. The CDR3 runs 17 residues. Germline assignment: CDR1 MGHRA and CDR2 YSYEKL. The CDR3 region has the DNA TGCGCCAGCAGCCAACGGATCGGACTAGCGGGAGAAGGTACGCAGTATTTT. Amino acid sequence: CASSQRIGLAGEGTQYF.

This chain links TRBV4-3 with TRBJ2-1; D not resolved. From germline, CDR1 is LGHNA and CDR2 YSLEER. This CDR3 spans 13 amino acids. V dropped 2 bases and J dropped 13 bases, with 15 bases sitting between them. CDR3 region: CASSQHHQETQFF. The DNA for the CDR3 is TGCGCCAGCAGCCAACACCACCAAGAGACCCAGTTCTTC.

This clonotype rates as medium-sized. The chain links TRBV6-5 to TRBJ2-1; a weak D match, TRBD2 (6 bases). V was cut by 0 bases and J by 7 bases, with 7 bases left in between. The CDR3 is made up of 13 amino acids. The germline V gene has CDR1 MNHEY and CDR2 SVGAGI. The CDR3 DNA sequence: TGTGCCAGCAGTTACTCGAGCGGGAATGAGCAGTTCTTC. It yields the protein CASSYSSGNEQFF.

Sample share makes this clonotype medium-sized. CDR3 sequence: CASSYETSGRNNEQFF. CDR3 nucleotide sequence: TGTGCCAGCAGCTATGAGACTAGCGGGAGAAACAATGAGCAGTTCTTC. The V call is TRBV12-3 or TRBV12-4, the J call TRBJ2-1, with 12 bases aligning to TRBD2. The CDR3 contains 16 residues. Losses at the gene ends were 6 bases for V and 5 bases for J; bases not matched to a gene: 8.

This clonotype has only a few counts. The chain is built from TRBV6-1 and TRBJ1-2; D remains ambiguous. Between the trimmed V and J ends, which lost 2 bases and 7 bases, there was a span of 20 bases. CDR1 is MNHNS, CDR2 SASEGT, per germline. CDR3 length: 16 residues. Here the CDR3 DNA reads TGTGCCAGCAGTGAATGGGTGACGTTCAACGTGGGTGGCTACACCTTC. Protein product: CASSEWVTFNVGGYTF.

By share of the sample, this clonotype is medium-sized. The chain joins TRBV6-1 to TRBJ1-1, with D unclear. The CDR3 is 14 amino acids. Germline V gives CDR1 MNHNS, CDR2 SASEGT. With 5 bases removed from V and 5 bases from J, the gap between germline ends came to 15 bases. CDR3 nucleotides: TGTGCCAGCAGTTCAGTGGGCAGAGGGACTGAAGCTTTCTTT. This encodes CASSSVGRGTEAFF.

This clonotype is termed large. The chain recombines TRBV10-1 with TRBJ2-3; D possibly corresponds to TRBD1 (6 bases). Trimming took 5 bases from V and 5 from J, leaving 14 bases between them. The CDR3 runs 14 residues. Per the germline V gene, CDR1 is WNHNN and CDR2 is SYGVQD (reference sequence). CDR3 sequence reads: CASSNNRDGDTQYF. The CDR3 DNA sequence: TGCGCCAGCAGTAACAACAGGGACGGAGATACGCAGTATTTT.

The chain combines TRBV14 with TRBJ2-5; 7 nucleotides match TRBD2. The end of the DNA is better explained by TRBJ2-7, so the J call may be wrong. The CDR3 covers 15 residues. The germline gives CDR1 SGHDN, CDR2 FVKESK. CDR3 in DNA: TGTGCCAGCAGCCAAGATTACGGGAGGACCTACGAGCAGTACTTC. As protein: CASSQDYGRTYEQYF.